Presented here are 24 T cell receptor beta chains from one specimen sequenced in a study of blood T cell repertoires in COVID-19. Data came from immunoSEQ multiplex PCR; TCRdb stores just in-frame clones and leaves some out. The sample includes about 34,000 clones, around 77% of them seen just once. The sample consisted of peripheral blood. The receptors originated from a human donor in a cohort sampled during active COVID-19.

The chain combines TRBV7-8 with TRBJ1-1, with TRBD1 as a possible D gene (6 bases). Per germline, CDR1 SGHVS and CDR2 FQNEAQ. With 2 bases removed from V and 7 bases from J, the gap between germline ends came to 14 bases. The CDR3 sequence is 14 residues long. The CDR3 region is CASSLRGAIGEAFF. CDR3 DNA: TGTGCCAGCAGCTTACGGGGGGCAATCGGTGAAGCTTTCTTT.

This clone was observed a few times. The CDR3 DNA sequence: TGTGCCGGTCGGCGGGAGGGTCATGGTGAGCAGTTCTTC. It translates to CAGRREGHGEQFF. The chain has TRBV30 and TRBJ2-1; 9 bases fit TRBD2. The V segment lost 8 bases and the J segment 9 bases; nucleotides outside the gene matches: 11. Germline V gives CDR1 GTSNPN, CDR2 SVGIG (reference sequence). The CDR3 has 13 residues.

V usage is TRBV7-8 and J usage is TRBJ2-7; D unclear. The CDR3 covers 14 residues. V was clipped by 0 bases and J by 0 bases, with 6 bases between them. Germline CDR1 SGHVS, CDR2 FQNEAQ. The CDR3 nucleotides read TGTGCCAGCAGCTTAGCGGCAGGCTCCTACGAGCAGTACTTC. Protein: CASSLAAGSYEQYF.

The chain is built from TRBV6-5 and TRBJ1-6, with D maybe TRBD1 (5 bases). Germline-derived CDR1 and CDR2 are MNHEY and SVGAGI. V lost 7 bases, J lost 13 bases, and 14 bases lay in between. The CDR3 has 12 amino acids. CDR3: CASKEQGGPLHF. The CDR3 DNA reads as TGTGCCAGCAAGGAGCAGGGAGGCCCCCTCCACTTT.

V usage is TRBV28 and J usage is TRBJ1-2; D is possibly TRBD1 (5 bases). V lost 5 bases and J 7 bases, leaving 14 bases between the germline ends. Per germline, CDR1 MDHEN and CDR2 SYDVKM. The CDR3 consists of 13 residues. CDR3 protein: CASSPTDRFGYTF. The DNA of the CDR3 is TGTGCCAGCAGTCCCACCGACAGATTTGGCTACACCTTC.

The chain carries TRBV28 and TRBJ2-1; D is possibly TRBD2 (6 bases). The V gene's germline CDR1 is MDHEN and CDR2 SYDVKM. Trimming stripped 1 base from V and 4 bases from J, with 11 bases between. The CDR3 is made up of 15 amino acids. In DNA, the CDR3 is TGTGCCAGCAGTTTATCCCCCGGGGGTTACAATGAGCAGTTCTTC. It codes for CASSLSPGGYNEQFF.

The chain is built from TRBV5-1 and TRBJ1-3; D remains unclear. The V end lost 4 bases, the J end lost 8 bases, and 13 bases lay between the germline ends. The germline gives CDR1 SGHRS, CDR2 YFSETQ. The CDR3 loop spans 13 amino acids. DNA for the CDR3: TGCGCCAGCAGCCCGCAGATCGGGGACACCATATATTTT. This translates into CASSPQIGDTIYF.

The chain uses TRBV5-6 and TRBJ1-2, with 7 bases matching TRBD1. Germline V gene data show CDR1 as SGHDT and CDR2 as YYEEEE. CDR3 length: 18 residues. Trimming took 2 bases from V and 4 from J; bases not matched to a gene: 17. CDR3 amino acids: CASSLGGGQLGPLYGYTF. The CDR3 DNA reads TGTGCCAGCAGCTTAGGGGGCGGACAGTTGGGTCCCCTCTATGGCTACACCTTC.

This rearrangement joins TRBV19 to TRBJ1-2, with 10 bases identical to TRBD1. In germline, CDR1 is LNHDA, CDR2 SQIVND (reference sequence). J lost 6 bases, V lost 3 bases, and 10 bases had no gene match. The CDR3 runs to 16 residues. The CDR3 sequence is CASSIFRDRGMNGYTF. For the CDR3, the DNA is TGTGCCAGTAGTATTTTCCGGGACAGGGGAATGAATGGCTACACCTTC.

The rearrangement links TRBV11-2 to TRBJ2-7; 11 bases map to TRBD2. This CDR3 region has 16 residues. In germline, CDR1 is SGHAT, CDR2 FQNNGV. J lost 5 bases, V lost 2 bases, and 8 bases had no gene match. The CDR3 is CASSLNPGTSGHEQYF. The CDR3 DNA reads TGTGCCAGCAGCTTAAACCCCGGGACTAGCGGCCACGAGCAGTACTTC.

This chain joins TRBV2 and TRBJ2-1, with 16 bases identical to TRBD2. After removal of 2 bases from V and 5 bases from J, the junction contained 3 bases not matched to a gene. Germline V CDR1 and CDR2: SNHLY, FYNNEI. The CDR3 sequence is 17 residues long. The CDR3 reads CASSERGLAGGNNEQFF. The CDR3 DNA sequence: TGTGCCAGCAGTGAAAGGGGACTAGCGGGGGGGAACAATGAGCAGTTCTTC.

The chain carries TRBV29-1 and TRBJ1-4; 7 bases match TRBD1. The CDR3 length is 12 residues. CDR1 is SQVTM and CDR2 is ANQGSEA in the germline V gene. V lost 7 bases to trimming and J lost 8 bases; unmatched junction nucleotides: 7. CDR3 nucleotide sequence: TGCAGCGCTTTGACAGGGAGGGAAAAACTGTTTTTT. Translation: CSALTGREKLFF.

The chain combines TRBV7-9 with TRBJ2-2, with a weak D call TRBD2 (5 bases). CDR3 length: 15 amino acids. Trimming removed 0 bases at V and 5 bases at J, with 10 bases between. Germline V gene lookup returns CDR1 SEHNR and CDR2 FQNEAQ (reference sequence). The CDR3 sequence is CASSLAGSGTGELFF. CDR3 bases: TGTGCCAGCAGCTTAGCAGGGTCGGGAACCGGGGAGCTGTTTTTT.

This clone was counted once. The gene calls are TRBV28 and TRBJ2-7; 7 nucleotides match TRBD1. Trimming removed 3 bases from V and 5 bases from J; junction bases left unmatched: 10. Germline V gene data show CDR1 as MDHEN and CDR2 as SYDVKM. This CDR3 region has 15 residues. CDR3 in amino acids: CASSFLLTGLDEQYF. The DNA of the CDR3 is TGTGCCAGCAGTTTTCTCCTGACAGGGCTGGACGAGCAGTACTTC. The whole variable domain, remainder taken from reference TRBV28 and TRBJ2-7, is DVKVTQSSRYLVKRTGEKVFLECVQDMDHENMFWYRQDPGLGLRLIYFSYDVKMKEKGDIPEGYSVSREKKERFSLILESASTNQTSMYLCASSFLLTGLDEQYFGPGTRLTVT.

The chain recombines TRBV28 with TRBJ2-1; tentative D call: TRBD2 (6 bases). The germline V gene has CDR1 MDHEN and CDR2 SYDVKM. This CDR3 spans 15 amino acids. The germline V and J ends were trimmed by 4 bases and 0 bases, with 10 bases remaining between them. CDR3 coding DNA: TGTGCCAGCAGTTCTGTGGGGGGCTCCTACAATGAGCAGTTCTTC. Amino acid sequence: CASSSVGGSYNEQFF.

This clone was observed a few times. The rearrangement joins TRBV5-1 to TRBJ1-2; D is perhaps TRBD1 (5 bases). The CDR3 runs to 14 residues. CDR1 and CDR2 from the germline V gene are SGHRS and YFSETQ. Trimming left V 0 bases short and J 5 bases short, with 11 bases between. This chain's CDR3 is CASSLGQTAYGYTF. In DNA, the CDR3 is TGCGCCAGCAGCTTGGGACAGACAGCTTATGGCTACACCTTC.

The chain employs TRBV5-1 and TRBJ2-1, with 8 positions matching TRBD2. CDR1 is SGHRS and CDR2 is YFSETQ in the germline V gene. The CDR3 loop spans 16 amino acids. V lost 4 bases, J lost 4 bases, and 10 bases stayed unmatched. The CDR3 DNA follows: TGCGCCAGCAGCAGGGGAATAGCGGGGAAGTACAATGAGCAGTTCTTC. Protein sequence: CASSRGIAGKYNEQFF.

The V call is TRBV6-5, the J call TRBJ2-5; no clear D gene. CDR3 length: 15 amino acids. V lost 11 bases to trimming and J lost 0 bases, with 19 bases between them. Looked up from germline, CDR1 is MNHEY and CDR2 is SVGAGI. In DNA form, the CDR3 reads TGTGCCCCCGATCCTGAGAGGTTGTACCAAGAGACCCAGTACTTC. Translation gives CAPDPERLYQETQYF.

This clone was found once. The rearrangement links TRBV2 to TRBJ1-4; 7 nucleotides line up with TRBD1. The germline CDR1 and CDR2 sequences are SNHLY and FYNNEI. The CDR3 is made up of 16 amino acids. J gave up 5 bases and V 5 bases, and 11 bases lay outside the gene matches. CDR3: CASSRVRDSVNEKLFF. The CDR3 DNA is TGTGCCAGCAGTCGAGTCCGGGACAGCGTCAATGAAAAACTGTTTTTT. Filled out from reference TRBV2 and TRBJ1-4, the complete variable domain reads EPEVTQTPSHQVTQMGQEVILRCVPISNHLYFYWYRQILGQKVEFLVSFYNNEISEKSEIFDDQFSVERPDGSNFTLKIRSTKLEDSAMYFCASSRVRDSVNEKLFFGSGTQLSVL.

The chain couples TRBV7-9 to TRBJ2-3; a weak D match, TRBD2 (6 bases). This CDR3 contains 17 residues. The V gene's germline CDR1 is SEHNR and CDR2 FQNEAQ (reference sequence). V was clipped by 0 bases and J by 1 base, with 14 bases between them. CDR3 protein: CASSLARLGRRTDTQYF. CDR3 nucleotides: TGTGCCAGCAGCTTAGCTCGGCTAGGGAGGCGCACAGATACGCAGTATTTT.

The sample holds many counts of this clone. The chain joins TRBV3-1 (or the pseudogene TRBV3-2) to TRBJ2-1; 14 nucleotides align to TRBD2. The CDR3 extends over 21 amino acids. CDR1 is LGHDT, CDR2 YNNKEL, per germline (reference sequence). V lost 1 base, J lost 6 bases, and 17 bases stayed unmatched. For the CDR3, the DNA is TGTGCCAGCAGCCAAGCTCCCGGGACTAGCGGGGGCCCCTACGTCGGCAATGAGCAGTTCTTC. Amino acid sequence: CASSQAPGTSGGPYVGNEQFF.

The rearrangement uses TRBV11-3 and TRBJ1-1; no firm D call. The V gene's germline CDR1 is SGHNT and CDR2 YENEEA. This CDR3 has 13 amino acids. V was cut by 4 bases and J by 5 bases, with 11 bases left in between. The CDR3 is CASSSLPGTEAFF. The CDR3, as DNA: TGTGCCAGCAGCTCCCTGCCGGGAACTGAAGCTTTCTTT.

The V gene is TRBV5-5, the J gene TRBJ1-4, with 8 bases aligning to TRBD1. The CDR3 covers 15 residues. Germline assignment: CDR1 SGHKS and CDR2 YYEKEE (reference sequence). V shed 0 bases, J shed 7 bases, and the junction held 5 bases outside the gene matches. CDR3 in DNA: TGTGCCAGCAGCTTGGGAGCAGGGGGCGGTGAAAAACTGTTTTTT. Residues: CASSLGAGGGEKLFF.

The CDR3 DNA reads TGTGCCAGCTTCCGGGACAGGGACAATGAGCAGTTCTTC. Protein: CASFRDRDNEQFF. This sequence joins TRBV5-4 and TRBJ2-1; TRBD1 matches 9 bases. The CDR3 spans 13 residues. Germline trimming cut 7 bases from V and 5 bases from J; bases unmatched to any gene: 4. Per germline, CDR1 SGHNT and CDR2 YYREEE (reference sequence). The full variable domain, its missing parts supplied by reference TRBV5-4 and TRBJ2-1, is ETGVTQSPTHLIKTRGQQVTLRCSSQSGHNTVSWYQQALGQGPQFIFQYYREEENGRGNFPPRFSGLQFPNYSSELNVNALELDDSALYLCASFRDRDNEQFFGPGTRLTVL.